The entry below gives a single T cell receptor (beta chain) sequence along with its context. What it binds is unknown. The sample is drawn from a study of cytotoxic CD8 clonotypes in ibrutinib-treated CLL. Overall study results and limits: Clonality rose at ibrutinib response and fell back toward baseline at progression.

The CDR3 is 15 amino acids. Germline values: CDR1 LNHDA, CDR2 SQIVND (reference sequence). The V end was cut by 4 bases, the J end by 2 bases, with 15 bases between. The table came from immunoSEQ multiplex PCR; TCRdb's copy has only in-frame clones and leaves some out. This sample yields roughly 15,000 clones, of which almost 65% are seen a single time; roughly two fifths belongs to the top ten. V and J are TRBV19 and TRBJ2-7, with D tentatively TRBD2 (5 bases). This clonotype originated in a human donor with chronic lymphocytic leukemia. Sequences were derived from PBMCs, sampled before ibrutinib treatment. The DNA of the CDR3 is TGTGCCAGTAGTAGCGTAGCGAGTGGGACCTACGAGCAGTACTTC. As protein: CASSSVASGTYEQYF. The complete variable domain, with remaining parts taken from reference TRBV19 and TRBJ2-7, reads DGGITQSPKYLFRKEGQNVTLSCEQNLNHDAMYWYRQDPGQGLRLIYYSQIVNDFQKGDIAEGYSVSREKKESFPLTVTSAQKNPTAFYLCASSSVASGTYEQYFGPGTRLTVT.